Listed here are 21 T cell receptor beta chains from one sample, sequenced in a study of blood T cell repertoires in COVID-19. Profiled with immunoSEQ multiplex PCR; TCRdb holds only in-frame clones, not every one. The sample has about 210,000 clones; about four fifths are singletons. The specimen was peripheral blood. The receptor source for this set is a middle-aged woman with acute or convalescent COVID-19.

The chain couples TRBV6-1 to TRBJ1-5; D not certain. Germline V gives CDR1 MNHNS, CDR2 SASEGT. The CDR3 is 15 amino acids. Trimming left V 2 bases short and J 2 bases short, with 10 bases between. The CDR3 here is CASSELALGNQPQHF. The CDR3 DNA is TGTGCCAGCAGTGAATTGGCTTTGGGCAATCAGCCCCAGCATTTT.

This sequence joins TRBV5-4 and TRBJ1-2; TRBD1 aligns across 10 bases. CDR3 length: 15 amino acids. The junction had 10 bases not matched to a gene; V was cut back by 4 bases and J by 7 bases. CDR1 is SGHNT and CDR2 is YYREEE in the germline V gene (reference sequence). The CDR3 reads CASSPRTGGRSGYTF. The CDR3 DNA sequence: TGTGCCAGCAGCCCCCGGACAGGGGGAAGGAGTGGCTACACCTTC. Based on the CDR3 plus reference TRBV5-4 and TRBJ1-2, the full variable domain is ETGVTQSPTHLIKTRGQQVTLRCSSQSGHNTVSWYQQALGQGPQFIFQYYREEENGRGNFPPRFSGLQFPNYSSELNVNALELDDSALYLCASSPRTGGRSGYTFGSGTRLTVV.

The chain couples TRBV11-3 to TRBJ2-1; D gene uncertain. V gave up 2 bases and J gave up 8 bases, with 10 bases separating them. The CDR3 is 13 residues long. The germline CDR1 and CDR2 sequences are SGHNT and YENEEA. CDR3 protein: CASSLFQSDEQFF. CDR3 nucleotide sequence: TGTGCCAGCAGCTTATTCCAAAGCGATGAGCAGTTCTTC.

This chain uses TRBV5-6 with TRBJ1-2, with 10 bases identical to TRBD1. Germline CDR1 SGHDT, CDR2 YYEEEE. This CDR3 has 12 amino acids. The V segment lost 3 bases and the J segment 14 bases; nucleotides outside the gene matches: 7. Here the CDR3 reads CASSSTGGGRTF. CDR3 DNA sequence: TGTGCCAGCAGCTCGACAGGGGGCGGGAGGACCTTC.

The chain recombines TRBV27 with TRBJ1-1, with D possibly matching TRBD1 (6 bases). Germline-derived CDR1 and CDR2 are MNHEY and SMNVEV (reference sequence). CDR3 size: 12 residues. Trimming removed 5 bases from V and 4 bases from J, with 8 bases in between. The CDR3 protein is CASSRGGTEAFF. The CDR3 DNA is TGTGCCAGCAGTCGAGGGGGCACTGAAGCTTTCTTT.

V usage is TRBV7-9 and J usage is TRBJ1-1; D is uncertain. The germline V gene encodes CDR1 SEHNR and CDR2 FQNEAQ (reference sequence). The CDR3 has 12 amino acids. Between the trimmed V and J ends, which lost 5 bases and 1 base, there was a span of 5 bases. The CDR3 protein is CASSPKNTEAFF. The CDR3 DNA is TGTGCCAGCAGCCCCAAGAACACTGAAGCTTTCTTT.

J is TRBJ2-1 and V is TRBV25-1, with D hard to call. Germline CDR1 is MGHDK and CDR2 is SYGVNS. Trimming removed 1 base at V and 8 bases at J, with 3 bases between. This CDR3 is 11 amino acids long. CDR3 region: CASSEFDEQFF. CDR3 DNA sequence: TGTGCCAGCAGTGAATTCGATGAGCAGTTCTTC.

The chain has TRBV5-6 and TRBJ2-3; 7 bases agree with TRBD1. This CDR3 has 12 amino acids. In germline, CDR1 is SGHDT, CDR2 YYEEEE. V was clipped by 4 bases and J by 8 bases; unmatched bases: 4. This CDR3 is CASSPGGGTQYF. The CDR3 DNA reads TGTGCCAGCAGCCCAGGGGGTGGTACGCAGTATTTT.

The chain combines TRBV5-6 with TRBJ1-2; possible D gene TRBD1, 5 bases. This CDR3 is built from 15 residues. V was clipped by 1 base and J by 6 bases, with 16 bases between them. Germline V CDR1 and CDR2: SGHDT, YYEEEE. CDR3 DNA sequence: TGTGCCAGCAGCTTGAATGGGGCATCGGTGAATGGCTACACCTTC. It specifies CASSLNGASVNGYTF.

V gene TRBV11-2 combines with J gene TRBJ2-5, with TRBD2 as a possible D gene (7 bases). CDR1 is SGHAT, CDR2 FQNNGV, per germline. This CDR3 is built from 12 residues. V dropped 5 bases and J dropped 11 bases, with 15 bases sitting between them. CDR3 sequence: CASSRGATDQYF. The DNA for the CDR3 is TGTGCCAGCAGCCGGGGGGCCACAGATCAGTACTTC.

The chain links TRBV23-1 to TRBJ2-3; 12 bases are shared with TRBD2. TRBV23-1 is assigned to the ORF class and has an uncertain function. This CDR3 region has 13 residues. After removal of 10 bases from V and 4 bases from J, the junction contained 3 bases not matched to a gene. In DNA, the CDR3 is TGCGCCAAGACTAGCGGGAGTTCAGATACGCAGTATTTT. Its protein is CAKTSGSSDTQYF.

The CDR3 loop reads CASSIARDTHEQYF. The DNA of the CDR3 is TGTGCCAGTAGTATAGCTCGGGACACCCACGAGCAGTACTTC. The chain joins TRBV19 to TRBJ2-7; tentatively, D is TRBD1 (6 bases). The V gene's germline CDR1 is LNHDA and CDR2 SQIVND (reference sequence). CDR3 length: 14 amino acids. Trimming removed 1 base at V and 5 bases at J, with 12 bases between.

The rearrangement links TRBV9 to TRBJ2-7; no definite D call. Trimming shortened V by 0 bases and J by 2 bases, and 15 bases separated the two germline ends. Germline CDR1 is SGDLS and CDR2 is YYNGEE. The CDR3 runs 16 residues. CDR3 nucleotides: TGTGCCAGCAGCGTAGTTCATGAACACAGCCCCTACGAGCAGTACTTC. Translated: CASSVVHEHSPYEQYF.

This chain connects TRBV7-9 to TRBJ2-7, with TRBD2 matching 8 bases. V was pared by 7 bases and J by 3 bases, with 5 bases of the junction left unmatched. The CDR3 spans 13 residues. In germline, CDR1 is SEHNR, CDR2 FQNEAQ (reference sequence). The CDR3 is CASITGTSYEQYF. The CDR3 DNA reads TGTGCCAGCATTACCGGGACTAGCTACGAGCAGTACTTC.

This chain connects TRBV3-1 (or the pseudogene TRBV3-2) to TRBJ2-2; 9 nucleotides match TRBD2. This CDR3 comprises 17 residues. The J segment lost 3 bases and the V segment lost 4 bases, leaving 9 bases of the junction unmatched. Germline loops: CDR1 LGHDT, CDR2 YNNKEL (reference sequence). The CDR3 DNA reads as TGTGCCAGCAGCCTCCCCCGGGCGGGAGGGTACACCGGGGAGCTGTTTTTT. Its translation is CASSLPRAGGYTGELFF.

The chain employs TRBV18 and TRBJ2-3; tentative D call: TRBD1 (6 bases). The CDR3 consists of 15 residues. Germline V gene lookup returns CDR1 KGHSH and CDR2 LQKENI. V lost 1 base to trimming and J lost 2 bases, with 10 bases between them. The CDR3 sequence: CASSPQWDNTDTQYF. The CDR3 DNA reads TGTGCCAGCTCACCACAGTGGGACAACACAGATACGCAGTATTTT.

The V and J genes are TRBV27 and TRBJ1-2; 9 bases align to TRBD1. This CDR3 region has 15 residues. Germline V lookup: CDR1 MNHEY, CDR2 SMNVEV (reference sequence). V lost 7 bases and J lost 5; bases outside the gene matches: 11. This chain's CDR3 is CASTSLGDREYGYTF. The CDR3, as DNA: TGTGCCAGCACCTCTTTGGGGGACAGGGAGTATGGCTACACCTTC.

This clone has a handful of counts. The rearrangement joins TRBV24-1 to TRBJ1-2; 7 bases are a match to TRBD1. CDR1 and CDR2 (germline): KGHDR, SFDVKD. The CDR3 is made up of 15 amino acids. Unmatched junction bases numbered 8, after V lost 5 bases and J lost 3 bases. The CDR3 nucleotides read TGTGCCACCAGTGCTTTAACAGGGGAAGACTATGGCTACACCTTC. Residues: CATSALTGEDYGYTF.

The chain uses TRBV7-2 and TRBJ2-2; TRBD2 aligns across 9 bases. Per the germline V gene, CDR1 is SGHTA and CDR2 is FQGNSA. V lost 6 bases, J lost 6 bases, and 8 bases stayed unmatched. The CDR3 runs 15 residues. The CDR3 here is CASRAGLARAGELFF. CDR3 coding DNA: TGTGCCAGCAGGGCGGGACTAGCAAGAGCCGGGGAGCTGTTTTTT.

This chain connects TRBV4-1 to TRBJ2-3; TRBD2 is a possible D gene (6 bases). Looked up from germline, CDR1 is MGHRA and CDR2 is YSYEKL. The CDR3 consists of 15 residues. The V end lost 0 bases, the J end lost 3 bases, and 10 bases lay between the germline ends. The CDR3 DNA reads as TGCGCCAGCAGCCAAGAGGGCGGAGGGACAGATACGCAGTATTTT. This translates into CASSQEGGGTDTQYF.

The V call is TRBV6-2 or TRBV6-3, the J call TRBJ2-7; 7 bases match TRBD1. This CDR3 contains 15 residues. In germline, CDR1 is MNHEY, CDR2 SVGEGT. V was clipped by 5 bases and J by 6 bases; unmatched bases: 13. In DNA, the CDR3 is TGTGCCAGCAGTCGGAGAGACAGGGTCGGCGGCGAGCAGTACTTC. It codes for CASSRRDRVGGEQYF.